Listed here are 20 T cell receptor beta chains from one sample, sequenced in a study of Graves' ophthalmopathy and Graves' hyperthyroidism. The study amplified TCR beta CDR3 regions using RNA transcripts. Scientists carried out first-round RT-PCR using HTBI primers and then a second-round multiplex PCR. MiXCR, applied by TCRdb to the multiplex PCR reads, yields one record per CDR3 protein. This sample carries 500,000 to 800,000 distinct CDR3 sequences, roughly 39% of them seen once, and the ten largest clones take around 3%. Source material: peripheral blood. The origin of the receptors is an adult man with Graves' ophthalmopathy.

The CDR3 spells CAISDTSTNEKLFF. Here the CDR3 DNA reads TGTGCCATCAGTGACACTTCAACTAATGAAAAACTGTTTTTT. The chain couples TRBV10-3 to TRBJ1-4; D is unresolved. V was clipped by 3 bases and J by 0 bases, with 5 bases between them. This CDR3 is built from 14 residues. Germline values: CDR1 ENHRY, CDR2 SYGVKD.

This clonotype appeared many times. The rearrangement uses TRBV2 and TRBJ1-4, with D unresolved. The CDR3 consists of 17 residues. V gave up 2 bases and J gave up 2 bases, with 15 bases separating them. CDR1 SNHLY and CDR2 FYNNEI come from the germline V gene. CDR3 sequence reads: CASSEIGITGTNEKLFF. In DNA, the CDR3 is TGTGCCAGCAGTGAAATTGGAATTACGGGGACTAATGAAAAACTGTTTTTT.

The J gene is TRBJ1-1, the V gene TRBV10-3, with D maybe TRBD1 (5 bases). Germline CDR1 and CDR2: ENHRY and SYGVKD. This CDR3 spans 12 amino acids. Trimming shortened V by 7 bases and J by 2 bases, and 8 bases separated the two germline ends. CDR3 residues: CAIKQVNTEAFF. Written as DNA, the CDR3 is TGTGCCATCAAACAGGTAAACACTGAAGCTTTCTTT.

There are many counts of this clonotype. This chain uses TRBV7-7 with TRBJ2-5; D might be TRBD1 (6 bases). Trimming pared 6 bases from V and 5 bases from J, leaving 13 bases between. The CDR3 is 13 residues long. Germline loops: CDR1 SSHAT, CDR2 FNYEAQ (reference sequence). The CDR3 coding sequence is TGTGCCAGCAGTTACAGGGCTGGGGAGACCCAGTACTTC. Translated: CASSYRAGETQYF.

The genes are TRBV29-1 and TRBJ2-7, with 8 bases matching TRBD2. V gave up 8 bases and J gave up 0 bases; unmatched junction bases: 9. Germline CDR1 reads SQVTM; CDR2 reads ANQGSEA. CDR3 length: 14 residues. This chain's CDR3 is CSSPGGGHSYEQYF. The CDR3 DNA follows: TGCAGCTCACCGGGCGGGGGGCACTCCTACGAGCAGTACTTC.

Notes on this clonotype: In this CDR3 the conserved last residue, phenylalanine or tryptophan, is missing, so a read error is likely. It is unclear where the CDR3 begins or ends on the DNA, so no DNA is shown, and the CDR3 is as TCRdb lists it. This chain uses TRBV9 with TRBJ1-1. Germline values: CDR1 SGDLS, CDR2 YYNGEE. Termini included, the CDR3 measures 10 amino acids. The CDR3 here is CASSVGRTAS.

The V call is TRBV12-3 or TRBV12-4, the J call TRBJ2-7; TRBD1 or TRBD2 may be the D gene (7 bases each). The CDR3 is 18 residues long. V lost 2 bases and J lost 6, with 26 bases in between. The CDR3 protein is CASSLKAGATGSGREQYF. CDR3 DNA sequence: TGTGCCAGCAGTTTAAAGGCGGGAGCGACAGGGTCCGGGCGCGAGCAGTACTTC.

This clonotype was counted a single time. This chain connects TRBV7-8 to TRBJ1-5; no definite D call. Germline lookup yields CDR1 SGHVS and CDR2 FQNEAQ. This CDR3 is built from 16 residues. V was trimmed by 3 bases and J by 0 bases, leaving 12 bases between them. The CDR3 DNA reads TGTGCCAGCAGCTTGGGTCGGTCTTTTAGCAATCAGCCCCAGCATTTT. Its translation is CASSLGRSFSNQPQHF.

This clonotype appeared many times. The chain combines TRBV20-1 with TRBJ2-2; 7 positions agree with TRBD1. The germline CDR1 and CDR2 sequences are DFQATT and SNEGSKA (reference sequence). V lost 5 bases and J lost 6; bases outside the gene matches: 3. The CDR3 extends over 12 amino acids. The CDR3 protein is CSAVDRAGELFF. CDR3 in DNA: TGCAGTGCTGTAGACAGGGCCGGGGAGCTGTTTTTT.

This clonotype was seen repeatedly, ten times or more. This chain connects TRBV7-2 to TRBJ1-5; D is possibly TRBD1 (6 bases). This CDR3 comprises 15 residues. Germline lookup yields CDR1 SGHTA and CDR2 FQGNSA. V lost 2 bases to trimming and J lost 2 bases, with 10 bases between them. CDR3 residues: CASSLSGGGNQPQHF. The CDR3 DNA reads TGTGCCAGCAGCTTATCGGGGGGCGGCAATCAGCCCCAGCATTTT.

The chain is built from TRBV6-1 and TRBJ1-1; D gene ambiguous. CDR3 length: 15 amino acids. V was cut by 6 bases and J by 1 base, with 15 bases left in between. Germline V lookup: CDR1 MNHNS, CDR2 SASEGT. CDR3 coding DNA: TGTGCCAGCAGGCCGTCGGCTCCCAAGAACACTGAAGCTTTCTTT. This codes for CASRPSAPKNTEAFF.

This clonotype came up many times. The CDR3 nucleotides are TGCAGTGCGAATCCACCTTCAGGGAGCGGGGGGGAGCAGTACTTC. Translating it yields CSANPPSGSGGEQYF. This chain joins TRBV20-1 and TRBJ2-7; 9 bases map to TRBD2. Trimming at V came to 6 bases and at J to 7 bases, leaving 16 bases not matched to a gene. This CDR3 is 15 amino acids long. Germline CDR1 and CDR2: DFQATT and SNEGSKA (reference sequence).

CDR3 protein: CASSAQGFARSEQYF. CDR3 coding DNA: TGTGCCAGCAGCGCACAGGGGTTCGCAAGGTCAGAGCAGTACTTC. V gene TRBV5-6 combines with J gene TRBJ2-7; TRBD1 aligns across 7 bases. Per the germline V gene, CDR1 is SGHDT and CDR2 is YYEEEE. The V segment lost 4 bases and the J segment 7 bases; nucleotides outside the gene matches: 14. This CDR3 comprises 15 residues.

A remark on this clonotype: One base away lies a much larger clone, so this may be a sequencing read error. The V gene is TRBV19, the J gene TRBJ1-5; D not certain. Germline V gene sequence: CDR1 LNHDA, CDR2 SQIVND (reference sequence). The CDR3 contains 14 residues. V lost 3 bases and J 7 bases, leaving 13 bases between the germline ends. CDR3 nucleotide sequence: TGTGCCAGTAGTATGATGGGAGACAAACAGCCCCAGCATTTT. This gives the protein CASSMMGDKQPQHF.

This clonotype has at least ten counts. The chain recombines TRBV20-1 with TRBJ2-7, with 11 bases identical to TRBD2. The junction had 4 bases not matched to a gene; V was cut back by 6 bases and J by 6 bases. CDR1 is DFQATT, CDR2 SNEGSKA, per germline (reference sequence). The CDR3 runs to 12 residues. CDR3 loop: CSATLAGGEQYF. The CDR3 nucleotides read TGCAGTGCCACCCTAGCGGGAGGCGAGCAGTACTTC.

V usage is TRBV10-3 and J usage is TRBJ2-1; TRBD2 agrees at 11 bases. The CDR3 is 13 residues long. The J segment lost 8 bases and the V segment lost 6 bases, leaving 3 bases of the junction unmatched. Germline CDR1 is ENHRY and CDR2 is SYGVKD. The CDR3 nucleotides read TGTGCCATCAGAGTTAGCGGGAGGGATGAGCAGTTCTTC. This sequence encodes CAIRVSGRDEQFF.

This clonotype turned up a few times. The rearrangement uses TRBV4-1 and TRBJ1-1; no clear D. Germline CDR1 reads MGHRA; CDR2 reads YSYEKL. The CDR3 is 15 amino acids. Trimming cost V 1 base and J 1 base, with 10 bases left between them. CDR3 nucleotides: TGCGCCAGCAGCCAAGTAACGGTCGCGAACACTGAAGCTTTCTTT. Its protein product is CASSQVTVANTEAFF.

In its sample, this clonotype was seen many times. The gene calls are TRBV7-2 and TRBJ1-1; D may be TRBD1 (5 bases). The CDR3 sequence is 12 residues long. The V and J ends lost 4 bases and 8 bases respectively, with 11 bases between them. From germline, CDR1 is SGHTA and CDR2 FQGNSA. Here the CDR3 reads CASSSYGAEAFF. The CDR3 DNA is TGTGCCAGCAGCTCTTACGGGGCGGAAGCTTTCTTT.

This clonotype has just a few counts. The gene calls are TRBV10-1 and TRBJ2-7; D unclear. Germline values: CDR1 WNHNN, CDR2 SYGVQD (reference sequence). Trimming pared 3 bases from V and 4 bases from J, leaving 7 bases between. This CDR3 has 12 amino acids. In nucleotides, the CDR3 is TGCGCCAGCAGTGAAATAACTTACGAGCAGTACTTC. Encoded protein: CASSEITYEQYF.

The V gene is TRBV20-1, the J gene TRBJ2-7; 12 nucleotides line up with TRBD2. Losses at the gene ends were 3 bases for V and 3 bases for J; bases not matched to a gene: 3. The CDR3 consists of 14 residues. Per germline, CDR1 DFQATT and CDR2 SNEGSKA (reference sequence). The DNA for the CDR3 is TGCAGTGCTAGTCTAGCGGGGGGGCTCTACGAGCAGTACTTC. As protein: CSASLAGGLYEQYF.